Below, one TCR beta chain is given with its context. In TCRdb, the 5' RACE reads were re-called with MiXCR into one record per CDR3 protein. There are about 67,000 distinct CDR3 sequences in the sample; roughly 16% occur only once, and approximately 5% lies in the top ten. The sample is drawn from a study of HIV-infected patients and healthy controls. The CDR3 runs to 16 residues. Germline CDR1 and CDR2: SEHNR and FQNEAQ (reference sequence). Trimming stripped 3 bases from V and 0 bases from J, with 11 bases between. The chain has TRBV7-9 and TRBJ1-4, with D possibly matching TRBD1 (6 bases). The sample taken for sequencing was CD4+ T cells from blood. This TCR was sampled from a human donor in good health. As DNA, the CDR3 is TGTGCCAGCAGCTTCGCGTCAGGGGCAACTAATGAAAAACTGTTTTTT. Residues: CASSFASGATNEKLFF.